Reported below is one T cell receptor (beta chain). Antigen: not known. V dropped 5 bases and J dropped 0 bases, with 14 bases sitting between them. CDR3 length equals 15 residues. Germline V gene sequence: CDR1 SGHNT, CDR2 YYREEE (reference sequence). TCRdb's table, derived via immunoSEQ multiplex PCR, lists solely in-frame clones and lacks some. The table includes around 140,000 clones, 75% to 90% detected once. This record belongs to a study of radiation and T cells in renal cell carcinoma. Study-level information: Nephrectomy followed 15 Gy stereotactic body radiation by 4 weeks.

Study-wide points: No pretreatment tumor biopsies were available for baseline clonotypes.

The time point is: baseline pretreatment blood. Treatment: 15 Gy SBRT to primary tumor, nephrectomy 4 weeks later. Clear cell pathology was present in this patient's renal cell carcinoma. The sequence was obtained from a woman in her 50s with renal cell carcinoma. The sequencing here drew on blood, taken from a patient whose treatment included radiotherapy and nephrectomy. The chain joins TRBV5-4 to TRBJ1-1; the D gene is possibly TRBD1 (5 bases). CDR3 DNA sequence: TGTGCCAGCAGTTCCCCGGGACTCCTGAACACTGAAGCTTTCTTT. Its protein product is CASSSPGLLNTEAFF.